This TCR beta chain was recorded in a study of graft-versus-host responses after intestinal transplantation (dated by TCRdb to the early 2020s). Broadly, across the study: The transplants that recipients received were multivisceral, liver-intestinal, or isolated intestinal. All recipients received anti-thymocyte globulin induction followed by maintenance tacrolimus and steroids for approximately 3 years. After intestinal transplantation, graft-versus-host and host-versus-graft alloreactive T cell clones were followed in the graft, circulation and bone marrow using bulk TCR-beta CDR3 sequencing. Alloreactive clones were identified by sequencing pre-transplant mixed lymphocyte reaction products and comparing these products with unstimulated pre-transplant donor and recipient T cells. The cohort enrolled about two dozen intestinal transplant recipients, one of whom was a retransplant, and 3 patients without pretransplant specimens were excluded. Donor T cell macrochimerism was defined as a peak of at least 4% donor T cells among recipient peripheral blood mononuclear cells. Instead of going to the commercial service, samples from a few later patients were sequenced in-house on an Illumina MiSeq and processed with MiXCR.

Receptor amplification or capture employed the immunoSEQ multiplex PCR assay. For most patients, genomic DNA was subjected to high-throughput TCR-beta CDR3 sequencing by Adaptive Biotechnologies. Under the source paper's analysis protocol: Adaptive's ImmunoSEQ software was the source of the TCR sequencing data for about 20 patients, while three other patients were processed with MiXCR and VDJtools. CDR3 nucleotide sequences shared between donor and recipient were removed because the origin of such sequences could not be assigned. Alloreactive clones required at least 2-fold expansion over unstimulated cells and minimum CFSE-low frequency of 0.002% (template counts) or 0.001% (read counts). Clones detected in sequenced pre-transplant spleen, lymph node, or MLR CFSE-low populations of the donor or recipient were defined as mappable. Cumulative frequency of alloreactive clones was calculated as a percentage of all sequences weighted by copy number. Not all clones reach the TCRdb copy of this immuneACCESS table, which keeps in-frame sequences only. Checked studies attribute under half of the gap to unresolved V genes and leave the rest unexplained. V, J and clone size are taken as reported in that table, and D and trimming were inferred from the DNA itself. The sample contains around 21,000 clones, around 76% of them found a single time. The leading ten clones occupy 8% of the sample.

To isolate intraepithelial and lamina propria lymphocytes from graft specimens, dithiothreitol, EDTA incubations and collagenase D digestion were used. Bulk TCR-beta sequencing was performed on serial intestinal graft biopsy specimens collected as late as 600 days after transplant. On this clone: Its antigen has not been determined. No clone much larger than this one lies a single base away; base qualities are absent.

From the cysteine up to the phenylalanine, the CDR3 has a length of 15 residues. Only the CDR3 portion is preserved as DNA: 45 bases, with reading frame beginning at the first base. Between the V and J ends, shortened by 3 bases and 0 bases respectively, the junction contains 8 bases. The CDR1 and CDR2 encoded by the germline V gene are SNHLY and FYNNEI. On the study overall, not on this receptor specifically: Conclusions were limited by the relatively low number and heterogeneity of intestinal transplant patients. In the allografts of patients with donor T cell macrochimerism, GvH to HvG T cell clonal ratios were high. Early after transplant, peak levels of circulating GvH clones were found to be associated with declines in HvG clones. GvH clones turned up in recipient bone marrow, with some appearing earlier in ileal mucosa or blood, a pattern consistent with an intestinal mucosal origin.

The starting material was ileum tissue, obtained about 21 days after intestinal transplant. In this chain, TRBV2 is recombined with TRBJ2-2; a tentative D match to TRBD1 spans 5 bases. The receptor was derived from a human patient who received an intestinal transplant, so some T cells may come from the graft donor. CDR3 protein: CASSDRVANTGELFF. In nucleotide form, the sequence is TGTGCCAGCAGTGACAGGGTAGCGAACACCGGGGAGCTGTTTTTT.